These T cell receptor beta chains were read from a single sample in a study of cytomegalovirus exposure and HLA in healthy donors. The protocol was immunoSEQ multiplex PCR, while the TCRdb copy is restricted to in-frame clones and leaves out a portion. In all, the sample yields some 130,000 clones. The material sequenced was PBMCs. Every receptor here comes from a woman aged 40 to 50 in good health and CMV-seronegative. The CDR3 runs from the conserved cysteine through the conserved F or W. The D gene is left open where the match is weak.

v_call	j_call	d_call	cdr3_nt	cdr3_aa
TRBV6-1	TRBJ2-5	-	TGTGCCAGCACCTCCGGAGGGGAAAGAGACCGGTACTTC	CASTSGGERDRYF
TRBV27	TRBJ1-5	TRBD1	TGTGCCAGCAGCCGGAAGGGGGCGAACAATCAGCCCCAGCATTTT	CASSRKGANNQPQHF
TRBV10-3	TRBJ2-3	-	TGTGCCATCAGACAGGGCGACCTCGGTGATACGCAGTATTTT	CAIRQGDLGDTQYF
TRBV7-2	TRBJ2-3	TRBD1	TGTGCCAGCAGCCCCAAGACAGGACAGGGGCGGATGGGTACGCAGTATTTT	CASSPKTGQGRMGTQYF
TRBV28	TRBJ1-2	TRBD1	TGTGCCAGCAGAAGCGGATTCCTAAGACAGGGGAGTGACTATGGCTACACCTTC	CASRSGFLRQGSDYGYTF
TRBV28	TRBJ1-4	TRBD1	TGTGCCAGCAGTGGCCAGGGACAGGGGGTTGCAACTAATGAAAAACTGTTTTTT	CASSGQGQGVATNEKLFF
TRBV4-2	TRBJ1-4	TRBD1	TGTGCCAGCAGCCAAGAGGGGACAGGGGGAGAAAAACTGTTTTTT	CASSQEGTGGEKLFF
TRBV29-1	TRBJ1-2	-	TGCAGTGCCCAGGGGATCGTCGGGGCTAACTATGGCTACACCTTC	CSAQGIVGANYGYTF
TRBV7-9	TRBJ1-6	TRBD1	TGTGCCAGCACCCGTTCGGACAGGGGGCTAAAAGGATATAATTCACCCCTCCACTTT	CASTRSDRGLKGYNSPLHF
TRBV5-6	TRBJ2-6	-	TGTGCCAGCAGCGCGGCCAGGGGCGGCTCTGGGGCCAACGTCCTGACTTTC	CASSAARGGSGANVLTF
TRBV2	TRBJ2-5	TRBD1	TGTGCCAGCAGCCTTCAGGGGGCTGGGGAGACCCAGTACTTC	CASSLQGAGETQYF
TRBV19	TRBJ1-2	-	TGTGCCAGTAGTATAGAGTCGTGGTACAGCTCTAACTATGGCTACACCTTC	CASSIESWYSSNYGYTF
TRBV2	TRBJ1-5	-	TGTGCCAGCAGGGGGGGGCTCGCGCCATCAAATCAGCCCCAGCATTTT	CASRGGLAPSNQPQHF
TRBV7-9	TRBJ2-3	-	TGTGCCAGCAGCTTAGGCCTGGCTTTTAGCACAGATACGCAGTATTTT	CASSLGLAFSTDTQYF
TRBV28	TRBJ1-5	-	TGTGCCAGCACCCTTGCAGGGTCTAGCAATCAGCCCCAGCATTTT	CASTLAGSSNQPQHF
TRBV6-1	TRBJ2-2	-	TGTGCCAGCAGCCCCCAGGGAAACACCGGGGAGCTGTTTTTT	CASSPQGNTGELFF
TRBV7-9	TRBJ1-1	-	TGTGCCAGCAGCCCTCTGGGGCCTGGGAACACTGAAGCTTTCTTT	CASSPLGPGNTEAFF
TRBV6-5	TRBJ1-1	-	TGTGCCAGCAGTTCCCCAGGGGTGAACACTGAAGCTTTCTTT	CASSSPGVNTEAFF
TRBV10-3	TRBJ2-7	-	TGTGCCATCAGTGAGAAGTATTCCCGGGACGAGCAGTACTTC	CAISEKYSRDEQYF
TRBV11-2	TRBJ1-6	-	TGTGCCAGCAGCCCAATTACAGGTTGGCTGGGTTCACCCCTCCACTTT	CASSPITGWLGSPLHF
TRBV10-3	TRBJ1-3	-	TGTGCCATCAGTGAGCTGGCAGATGGAAACACCATATATTTT	CAISELADGNTIYF
TRBV5-8	TRBJ1-5	TRBD1	TGTGCCAGCAGCCCGGGACAGGGGGTGAGAAGCAATCAGCCCCAGCATTTT	CASSPGQGVRSNQPQHF
TRBV6-6	TRBJ2-3	-	TGTGCCACCTCGGAGGCGCAGTATTTT	CATSEAQYF
TRBV11-3	TRBJ2-5	-	TGTGCCAGCGCCATAGCAGGGTATGGAGAGACCCAGTACTTC	CASAIAGYGETQYF
TRBV9	TRBJ1-1	TRBD1	TGTGCCAGCAGCGTCACAGGGGGTGGTAACACTGAAGCTTTCTTT	CASSVTGGGNTEAFF
TRBV18	TRBJ1-3	TRBD1	TGTGCCAGCTCACCCGGGACAGGGTCCGGAAACACCATATATTTT	CASSPGTGSGNTIYF
TRBV2	TRBJ1-1	TRBD1	TGTGCCAGCACTACAGGGGGCGGGTTCACTGAAGCTTTCTTT	CASTTGGGFTEAFF
TRBV9	TRBJ2-3	-	TGTGCCAGCAGCGTAGCTGGCAATTCCGCTAGCACAGATACGCAGTATTTT	CASSVAGNSASTDTQYF
TRBV5-1	TRBJ2-2	TRBD1	TGCGCCAGCAGCTTGGAGGGGGCAGGAACCGGGGAGCTGTTTTTT	CASSLEGAGTGELFF
TRBV6-1	TRBJ1-2	-	TGTGCCAGCAGTGTCACGGGGGGGGACGGCTACACCTTC	CASSVTGGDGYTF
TRBV7-2	TRBJ1-6	TRBD1	TGTGCCAGCAGCCTACGACAGGGGCTTTATAATTCACCCCTCCACTTT	CASSLRQGLYNSPLHF
TRBV28	TRBJ1-1	-	TGTGCCAGCAGTTCATTAGCACGGGACACTGAAGCTTTCTTT	CASSSLARDTEAFF
TRBV19	TRBJ2-3	TRBD1	TGTGCCAGCCGCCCCAGGGACAGGGAAGATACGCAGTATTTT	CASRPRDREDTQYF
TRBV6-1	TRBJ1-2	-	TGTGCCAGCACAATGGGCGGGGGGTGGACCTTC	CASTMGGGWTF
TRBV5-1	TRBJ1-6	TRBD1	TGCGCCAGCAGCGTTGGGACAGGGGGTTCAATCTCCTATAATTCACCCCTCCACTTT	CASSVGTGGSISYNSPLHF